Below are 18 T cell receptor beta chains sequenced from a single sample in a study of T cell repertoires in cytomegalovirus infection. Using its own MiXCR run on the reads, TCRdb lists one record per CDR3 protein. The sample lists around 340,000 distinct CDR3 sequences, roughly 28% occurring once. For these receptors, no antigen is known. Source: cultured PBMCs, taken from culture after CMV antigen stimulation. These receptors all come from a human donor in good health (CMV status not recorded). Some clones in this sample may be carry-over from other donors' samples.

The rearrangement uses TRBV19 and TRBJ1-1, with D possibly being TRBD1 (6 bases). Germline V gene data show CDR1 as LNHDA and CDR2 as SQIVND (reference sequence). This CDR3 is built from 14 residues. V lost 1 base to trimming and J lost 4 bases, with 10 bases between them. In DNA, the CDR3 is TGTGCCAGTAGTATAGCCAGGGGTGGCACTGAAGCTTTCTTT. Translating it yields CASSIARGGTEAFF.

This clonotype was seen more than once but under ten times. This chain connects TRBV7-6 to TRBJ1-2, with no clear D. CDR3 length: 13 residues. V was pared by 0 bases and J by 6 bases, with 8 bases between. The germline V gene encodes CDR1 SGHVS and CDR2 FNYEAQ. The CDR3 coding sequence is TGTGCCAGCAGCTTAGCCTGGGCGGATGGCTACACCTTC. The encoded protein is CASSLAWADGYTF.

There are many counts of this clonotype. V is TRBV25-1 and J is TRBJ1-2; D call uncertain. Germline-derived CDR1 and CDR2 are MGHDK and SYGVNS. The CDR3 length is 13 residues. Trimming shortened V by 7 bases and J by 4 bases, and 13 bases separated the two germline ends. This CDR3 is CASTSSYGYGYTF. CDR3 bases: TGTGCCAGCACCAGCAGCTACGGCTATGGCTACACCTTC.

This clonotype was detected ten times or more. The CDR3 is CASSLGGRETYNEQFF. In DNA, the CDR3 is TGTGCCAGCAGCTTAGGGGGCCGGGAAACCTACAATGAGCAGTTCTTC. The V and J genes are TRBV7-2 and TRBJ2-1; D possibly matches TRBD1 or TRBD2 (5 bases each). Germline values: CDR1 SGHTA, CDR2 FQGNSA. The V and J ends lost 1 base and 2 bases respectively, with 12 bases between them. The CDR3 is 16 amino acids.

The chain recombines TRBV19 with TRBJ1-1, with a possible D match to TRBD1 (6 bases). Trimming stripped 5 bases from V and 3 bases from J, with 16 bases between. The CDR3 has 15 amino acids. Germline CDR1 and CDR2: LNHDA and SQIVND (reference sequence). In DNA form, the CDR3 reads TGTGCCAGTAGTCCTCACCGGAGGGGGGACACTGAAGCTTTCTTT. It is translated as CASSPHRRGDTEAFF.

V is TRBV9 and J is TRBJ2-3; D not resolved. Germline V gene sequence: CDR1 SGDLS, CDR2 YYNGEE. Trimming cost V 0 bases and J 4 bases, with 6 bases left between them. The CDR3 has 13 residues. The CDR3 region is CASSVAPADTQYF. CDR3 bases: TGTGCCAGCAGCGTAGCTCCGGCAGATACGCAGTATTTT.

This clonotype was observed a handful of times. CDR3: CASSLSSGRTDTQYF. CDR3 nucleotides: TGTGCCAGCAGCTTATCTAGCGGCCGCACAGATACGCAGTATTTT. This sequence joins TRBV7-2 and TRBJ2-3, with 7 bases matching TRBD2. Germline-derived CDR1 and CDR2 are SGHTA and FQGNSA. V was pared by 2 bases and J by 1 base, with 3 bases of the junction left unmatched. There are 15 residues in the CDR3.

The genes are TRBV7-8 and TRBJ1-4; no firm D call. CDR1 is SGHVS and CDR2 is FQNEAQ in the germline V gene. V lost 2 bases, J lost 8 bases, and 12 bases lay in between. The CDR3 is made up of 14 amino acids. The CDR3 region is CASSLRSLPEKLFF. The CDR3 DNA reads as TGTGCCAGCAGCTTAAGGTCCCTCCCAGAAAAACTGTTTTTT.

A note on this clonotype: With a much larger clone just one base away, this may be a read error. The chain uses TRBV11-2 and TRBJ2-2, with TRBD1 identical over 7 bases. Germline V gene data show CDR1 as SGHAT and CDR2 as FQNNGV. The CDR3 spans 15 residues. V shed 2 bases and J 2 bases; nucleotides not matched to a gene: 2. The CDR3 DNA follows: TGTGCCAGCAGCTTACGGACAGGAAACACCGGGGAGCTGTTTTTT. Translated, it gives CASSLRTGNTGELFF.

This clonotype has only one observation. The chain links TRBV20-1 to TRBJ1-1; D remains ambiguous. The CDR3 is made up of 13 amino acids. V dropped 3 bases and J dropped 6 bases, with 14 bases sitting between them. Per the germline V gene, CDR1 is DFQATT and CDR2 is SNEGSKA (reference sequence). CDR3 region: CSARDPRAAEAFF. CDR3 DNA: TGCAGTGCTAGGGATCCAAGGGCGGCTGAAGCTTTCTTT.

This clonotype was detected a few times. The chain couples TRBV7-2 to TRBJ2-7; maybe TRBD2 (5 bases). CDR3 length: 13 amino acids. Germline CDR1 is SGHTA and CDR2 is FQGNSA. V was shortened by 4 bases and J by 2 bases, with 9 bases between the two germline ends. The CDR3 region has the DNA TGTGCCAGCAGCTCCACTAGTCCCTACGAGCAGTACTTC. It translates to CASSSTSPYEQYF. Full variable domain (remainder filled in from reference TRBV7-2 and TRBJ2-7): GAGVSQSPSNKVTEKGKDVELRCDPISGHTALYWYRQSLGQGLEFLIYFQGNSAPDKSGLPSDRFSAERTGGSVSTLTIQRTQQEDSAVYLCASSSTSPYEQYFGPGTRLTVT.

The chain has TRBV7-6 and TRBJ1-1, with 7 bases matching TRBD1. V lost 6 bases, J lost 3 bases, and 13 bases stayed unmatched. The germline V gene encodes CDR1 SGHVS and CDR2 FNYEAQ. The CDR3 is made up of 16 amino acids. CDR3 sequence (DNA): TGTGCCAGCAGAAAGGGGGTAGGGACAGACCACACTGAAGCTTTCTTT. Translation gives CASRKGVGTDHTEAFF.

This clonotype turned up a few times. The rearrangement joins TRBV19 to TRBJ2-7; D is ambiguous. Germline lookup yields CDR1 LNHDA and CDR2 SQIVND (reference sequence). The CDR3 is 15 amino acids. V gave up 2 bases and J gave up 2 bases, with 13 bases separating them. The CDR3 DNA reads TGTGCCAGTAGTATAAATGAACGCCTCCCCTACGAGCAGTACTTC. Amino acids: CASSINERLPYEQYF.

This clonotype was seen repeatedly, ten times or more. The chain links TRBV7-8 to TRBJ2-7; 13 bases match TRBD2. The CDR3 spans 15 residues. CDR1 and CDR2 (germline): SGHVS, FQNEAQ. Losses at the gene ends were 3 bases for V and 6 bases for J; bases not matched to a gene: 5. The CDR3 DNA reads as TGTGCCAGCAGCTTTGGACTAGCGGGAGTGAGCGAGCAGTACTTC. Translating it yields CASSFGLAGVSEQYF.

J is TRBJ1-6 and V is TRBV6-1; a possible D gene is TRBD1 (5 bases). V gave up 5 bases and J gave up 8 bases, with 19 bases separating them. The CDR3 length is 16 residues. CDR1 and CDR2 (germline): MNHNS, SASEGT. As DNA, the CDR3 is TGTGCCAGCAGTCCTTCGACCGGGACGCCTGATTCACCCCTCCACTTT. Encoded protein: CASSPSTGTPDSPLHF.

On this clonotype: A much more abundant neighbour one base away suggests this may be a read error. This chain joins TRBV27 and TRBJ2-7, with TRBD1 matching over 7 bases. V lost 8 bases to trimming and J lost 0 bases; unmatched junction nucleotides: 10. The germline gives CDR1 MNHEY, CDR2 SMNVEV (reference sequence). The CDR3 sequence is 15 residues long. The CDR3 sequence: CASHTLGQRSYEQYF. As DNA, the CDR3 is TGTGCCAGCCACACGCTGGGACAGCGCTCCTACGAGCAGTACTTC.

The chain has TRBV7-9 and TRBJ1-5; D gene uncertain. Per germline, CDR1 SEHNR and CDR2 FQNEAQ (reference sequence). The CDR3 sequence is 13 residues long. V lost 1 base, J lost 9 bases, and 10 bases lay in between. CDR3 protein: CASSLDRWGPQHF. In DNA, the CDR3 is TGTGCCAGCAGCTTAGATCGGTGGGGGCCCCAGCATTTT.

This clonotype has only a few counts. The CDR3 DNA sequence: TGTGCCAGCAGAATTAGAACAGGGGGGAACACTGAAGCTTTCTTT. Amino acid sequence: CASRIRTGGNTEAFF. The gene calls are TRBV28 and TRBJ1-1; TRBD1 matches 8 bases. V shed 6 bases and J 1 base; nucleotides not matched to a gene: 7. CDR3 length: 15 amino acids. Germline loops: CDR1 MDHEN, CDR2 SYDVKM.